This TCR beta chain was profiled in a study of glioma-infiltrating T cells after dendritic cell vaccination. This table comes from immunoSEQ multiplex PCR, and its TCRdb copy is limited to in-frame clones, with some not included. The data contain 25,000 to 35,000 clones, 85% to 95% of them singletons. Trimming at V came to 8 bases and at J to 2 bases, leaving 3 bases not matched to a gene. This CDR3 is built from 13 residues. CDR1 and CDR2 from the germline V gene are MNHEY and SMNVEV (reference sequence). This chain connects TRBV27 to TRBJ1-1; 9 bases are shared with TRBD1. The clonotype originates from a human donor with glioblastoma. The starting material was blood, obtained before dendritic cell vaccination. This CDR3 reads CASGGQGNTEAFF. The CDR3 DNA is TGTGCCAGCGGGGGACAGGGCAACACTGAAGCTTTCTTT.